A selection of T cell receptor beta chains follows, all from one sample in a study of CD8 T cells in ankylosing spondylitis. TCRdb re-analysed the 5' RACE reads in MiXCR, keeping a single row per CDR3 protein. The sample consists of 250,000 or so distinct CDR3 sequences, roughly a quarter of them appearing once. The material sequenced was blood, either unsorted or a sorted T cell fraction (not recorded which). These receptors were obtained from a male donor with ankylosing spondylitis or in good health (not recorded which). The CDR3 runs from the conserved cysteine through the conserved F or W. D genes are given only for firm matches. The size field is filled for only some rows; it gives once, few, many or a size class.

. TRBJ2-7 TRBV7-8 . TGTGCCAGCAGCTTCGACACGGGGGACGAGCAGTACTTC CASSFDTGDEQYF
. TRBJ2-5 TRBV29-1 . TGCAGCGTTGAAGGCTTGGGGGTCCGGTGGGAGACCCAGTACTTC CSVEGLGVRWETQYF
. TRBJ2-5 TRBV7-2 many TGTGCCAGCAGCTTGAACGGGGGAAGAGAGACCCAGTACTTC CASSLNGGRETQYF
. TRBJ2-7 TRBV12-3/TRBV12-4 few TGTGCCAGCATGGGTTCGGACAGCTCCTACGAGCAGTACTTC CASMGSDSSYEQYF
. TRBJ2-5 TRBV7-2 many TGTGCCAGCAGCTTAGCGTGGGGGCAAGAGACCCAGTACTTC CASSLAWGQETQYF
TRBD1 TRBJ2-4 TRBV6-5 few TGTGCCAGCAGTTACTCAACAGGGGTGGACATTCAGTACTTC CASSYSTGVDIQYF
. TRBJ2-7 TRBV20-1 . TGCAGTGCCACGACACGATCCTACGAGCAGTACTTC CSATTRSYEQYF
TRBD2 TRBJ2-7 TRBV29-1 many TGCAGCGTGGGACTAACGCAGGGTAACGAGCAGTACTTC CSVGLTQGNEQYF
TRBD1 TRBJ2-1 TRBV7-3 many TGTGCCAGCAGCTCTACAGACAGGGCCAATGAGCAGTTCTTC CASSSTDRANEQFF
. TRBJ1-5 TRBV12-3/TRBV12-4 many TGTGCCAGCAGGGGAGACACGGCTCAGCCCCAGCATTTT CASRGDTAQPQHF
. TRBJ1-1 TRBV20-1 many TGCAGTGCTTCTCCTCCTGAAGCTTTCTTT CSASPPEAFF
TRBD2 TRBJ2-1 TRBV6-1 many TGTGCCAGCAGTCCCGGGGGGACTAGCGGGGGGGCTATCCAGTTCTTC CASSPGGTSGGAIQFF
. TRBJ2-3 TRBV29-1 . TGCAGCGCGGCCGGACACCGAAGCACAGATACGCAGTATTTT CSAAGHRSTDTQYF
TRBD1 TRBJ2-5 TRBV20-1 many TGCAGTGCCCGAGGAGAGGGACAGGCACAAGAGACCCAGTACTTC CSARGEGQAQETQYF
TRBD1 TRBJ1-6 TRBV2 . TGTGCCAGCAGTGAACAGGGGGGTAATTCACCCCTCCACTTT CASSEQGGNSPLHF
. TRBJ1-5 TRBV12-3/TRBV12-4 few TGTGCCAGCAGTTTTCAGCGCTCCGGGGATCAGCCCCAGCATTTT CASSFQRSGDQPQHF
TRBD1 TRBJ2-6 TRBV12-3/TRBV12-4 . TGTGCCTTCAGTTTAGTACAGGGGGCGCGATCTGGGGCCAACGTCCTGACTTTC CAFSLVQGARSGANVLTF
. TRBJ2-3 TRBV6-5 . TGTGCCAGCAGTTCCGCCTCTGGGGATACGCAGTATTTT CASSSASGDTQYF
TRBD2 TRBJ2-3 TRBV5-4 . TGTGCCAGCAGCCGTAGCGGGGGCCTCTACACAGATACGCAGTATTTT CASSRSGGLYTDTQYF
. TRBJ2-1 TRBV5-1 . TGCGCCAGCAGCTTGGGGGTTTACAATGAGCAGTTCTTC CASSLGVYNEQFF
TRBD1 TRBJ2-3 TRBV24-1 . TGTGCCACCAGTGATTGGGGACAGGGCACAGATACGCAGTATTTT CATSDWGQGTDTQYF
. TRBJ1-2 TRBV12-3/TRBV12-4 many TGTGCCAGCAGTTCACGGGGCATGCGGGATGGCTACACCTTC CASSSRGMRDGYTF
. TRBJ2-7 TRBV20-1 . TGCAGTGCTGAGGTTAGCGGCACTTACGAGCAGTACTTC CSAEVSGTYEQYF
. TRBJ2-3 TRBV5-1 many TGCGCCAGCAGCTTGGACAAACCCACAGATACGCAGTATTTT CASSLDKPTDTQYF
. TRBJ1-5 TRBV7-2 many TGTGCCAGCAGCTTAGTTGCAGGGGGCAATCAGCCCCAGCATTTT CASSLVAGGNQPQHF
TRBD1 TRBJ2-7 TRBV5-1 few TGCGCCAGCAGCTTGGATGTGACAGGGGGAGAGCAGTACTTC CASSLDVTGGEQYF
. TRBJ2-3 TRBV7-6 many TGTGCCAGCAGCTTAGTTGGGGAGGCAGATACGCAGTATTTT CASSLVGEADTQYF
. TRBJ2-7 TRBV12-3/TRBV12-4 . TGTGCCAGCAGTTCGGGCATGACGGGCGAGCAGTACTTC CASSSGMTGEQYF
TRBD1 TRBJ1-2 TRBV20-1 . TGCAGTGCTAGAGGTGGTGGAGGGGGCTGGGGCTACACCTTC CSARGGGGGWGYTF